One T cell receptor (beta chain) is described in this entry. Primers for the PCR totalled 60 Vbeta and 13 Jbeta. Only in-frame clones appear in the TCRdb table, and some are missing; sequencing was by immunoSEQ multiplex PCR. The data show 90,000 to 150,000 clones, with roughly 65% seen just once and 10% held by the top ten. The data stem from a study of cytomegalovirus exposure and HLA in healthy donors. What was sequenced was PBMCs. The source is a man in his forties or fifties in good health and CMV-seropositive.

The chain's CDR3 is CASRRTGGNQPQHF. DNA for the CDR3: TGTGCCAGCAGGAGGACAGGGGGCAATCAGCCCCAGCATTTT. The chain couples TRBV28 to TRBJ1-5; 9 nucleotides line up with TRBD1. V lost 6 bases to trimming and J lost 2 bases; unmatched junction nucleotides: 2. Germline assignment: CDR1 MDHEN and CDR2 SYDVKM. The CDR3 is 14 residues long. Filled out from reference TRBV28 and TRBJ1-5, the complete variable domain reads DVKVTQSSRYLVKRTGEKVFLECVQDMDHENMFWYRQDPGLGLRLIYFSYDVKMKEKGDIPEGYSVSREKKERFSLILESASTNQTSMYLCASRRTGGNQPQHFGDGTRLSIL.